A single sample gave rise to the 25 T cell receptor beta chains below, sequenced in a study of regulatory T cells in long-lasting Graves disease. Time point indicated: persistent/refractory GD, antithyroid drugs over 5 years with positive TRAb. Preparation of the TCR library used RNA extracted from PBMCs. For TCR beta, libraries came from iRepertoire HTBI primers and Arm-PCR of CDR3 regions. TCRdb reprocessed the multiplex PCR reads via MiXCR and lists one record per CDR3 protein. The sample carries around 460,000 distinct CDR3 sequences, about 22% recorded once. The sample consisted of peripheral blood mononuclear cells (PBMCs), taken when the disease was refractory, from a patient treated with antithyroid drugs. All receptors derive from a female donor with Graves disease.

This clonotype was recorded at least ten times. J is TRBJ2-2 and V is TRBV6-1; D may be TRBD2 (5 bases). The ends were cut back, 10 bases at V and 7 bases at J, with 13 bases in the middle. The CDR3 contains 12 residues. CDR1 is MNHNS, CDR2 SASEGT, per germline. The CDR3 here is CATQRADGELFF. In DNA form, the CDR3 reads TGTGCCACACAAAGAGCGGACGGGGAGCTGTTTTTT.

The chain links TRBV7-9 to TRBJ2-5, with 9 bases aligning to TRBD2. This CDR3 has 16 residues. V lost 5 bases and J lost 5; bases outside the gene matches: 12. Germline V gene data show CDR1 as SEHNR and CDR2 as FQNEAQ (reference sequence). CDR3 protein: CASSHSGLAVGETQYF. The CDR3 coding sequence is TGTGCCAGCAGCCATTCGGGACTAGCCGTAGGGGAGACCCAGTACTTC.

This clonotype was detected ten times or more. The chain carries TRBV19 and TRBJ1-5; TRBD1 agrees at 7 bases. Germline CDR1 and CDR2: LNHDA and SQIVND (reference sequence). The V gene end was trimmed by 6 bases and the J gene end by 6 bases; junction bases not matched to a gene: 8. The CDR3 covers 14 residues. The CDR3 sequence is CASSLDRVGQPQHF. The CDR3 coding sequence is TGTGCCAGTAGCCTCGACAGGGTGGGTCAGCCCCAGCATTTT.

Note on this clonotype: Since a much larger clone is just one base distant, this may be a read error. J is TRBJ2-7 and V is TRBV7-9, with TRBD1 as a possible D gene (6 bases). Looked up from germline, CDR1 is SEHNR and CDR2 is FQNEAQ (reference sequence). V was cut by 0 bases and J by 2 bases, with 17 bases left in between. This CDR3 contains 17 residues. The DNA of the CDR3 is TGTGCCAGCAGCTTAGCAGTAGAGAGAGGGGGTACCTACGAGCAGTACTTC. This encodes CASSLAVERGGTYEQYF.

This clonotype was seen many times. The chain uses TRBV6-5 and TRBJ2-7; D may be TRBD1 (5 bases). CDR1 MNHEY and CDR2 SVGAGI come from the germline V gene. Trimming cost V 0 bases and J 2 bases, with 8 bases left between them. The CDR3 is 14 residues long. CDR3 DNA: TGTGCCAGCAGTTACTCGGACACAACCTACGAGCAGTACTTC. This encodes CASSYSDTTYEQYF.

This clonotype has at least ten counts. The chain links TRBV6-9 to TRBJ1-2; tentatively, D is TRBD1 (5 bases). Germline V gives CDR1 MNHGY, CDR2 SVAAGI. V was pared by 3 bases and J by 8 bases, with 16 bases between. This CDR3 contains 14 residues. For the CDR3, the DNA is TGTGCCAGCAGTTACGGGGTTTTTGGGGGAGGCTACACCTTC. It specifies CASSYGVFGGGYTF.

This chain connects TRBV20-1 to TRBJ2-5; TRBD1 matches 10 bases. V shed 4 bases, J shed 9 bases, and the junction held 11 bases outside the gene matches. Germline CDR1 reads DFQATT; CDR2 reads SNEGSKA (reference sequence). The CDR3 has 14 amino acids. CDR3 sequence: CSATVGTGERAQYF. The CDR3 region has the DNA TGCAGTGCTACAGTGGGGACAGGGGAAAGGGCCCAGTACTTC.

The rearrangement joins TRBV7-9 to TRBJ1-4; D unresolved. Trimming pared 8 bases from V and 4 bases from J, leaving 11 bases between. The CDR3 consists of 13 residues. CDR1 and CDR2 from the germline V gene are SEHNR and FQNEAQ (reference sequence). The DNA for the CDR3 is TGTGCCAGCGAGGGCCTAGATAATGAAAAACTGTTTTTT. Its translation is CASEGLDNEKLFF.

This clonotype was detected ten times or more. The chain is built from TRBV7-9 and TRBJ1-4; TRBD1 matches at 8 bases. Germline V gene data show CDR1 as SEHNR and CDR2 as FQNEAQ (reference sequence). CDR3 length: 15 residues. Losses at the gene ends were 5 bases for V and 3 bases for J; bases not matched to a gene: 5. CDR3 protein: CASSMQGAANEKLFF. CDR3 bases: TGTGCCAGCAGCATGCAGGGGGCAGCTAATGAAAAACTGTTTTTT.

In its sample, this clonotype was seen many times. The chain links TRBV6-1 to TRBJ1-5; unclear D gene. V lost 1 base, J lost 5 bases, and 15 bases lay in between. The CDR3 consists of 16 residues. The germline V gene encodes CDR1 MNHNS and CDR2 SASEGT. Here the CDR3 DNA reads TGTGCCAGCAGTGAAGTCCCTTCGACTGCCCATCAGCCCCAGCATTTT. It encodes CASSEVPSTAHQPQHF.

This clonotype was detected a few times. The chain employs TRBV7-2 and TRBJ2-7, with 7 nucleotides matching TRBD1. Trimming took 5 bases from V and 3 from J; bases not matched to a gene: 7. The length of the CDR3 is 14 residues. Germline V lookup: CDR1 SGHTA, CDR2 FQGNSA. The CDR3 DNA reads as TGTGCCAGCAGCAGGGAACAGGGGCTCTACGAGCAGTACTTC. Protein sequence: CASSREQGLYEQYF.

Many counts were recorded for this clonotype. V usage is TRBV28 and J usage is TRBJ1-2; D unclear. CDR1 MDHEN and CDR2 SYDVKM come from the germline V gene. The CDR3 runs 13 residues. Trimming took 5 bases from V and 4 from J, leaving 11 bases between them. Here the CDR3 reads CASSLPRSYGYTF. CDR3 DNA: TGTGCCAGCAGTCTCCCCCGCAGCTATGGCTACACCTTC.

The chain is built from TRBV4-3 and TRBJ2-4; D tentatively fits TRBD1 or TRBD2 (6 bases each). Trimming pared 0 bases from V and 0 bases from J, leaving 12 bases between. Germline values: CDR1 LGHNA, CDR2 YSLEER. The CDR3 extends over 17 amino acids. The CDR3 DNA follows: TGCGCCAGCAGCCAAGATTACGGGGGCTTAGCCAAAAACATTCAGTACTTC. Translating gives CASSQDYGGLAKNIQYF.

This clonotype was picked up many times. The V call is TRBV28, the J call TRBJ1-6, with no clear D. The CDR3 loop spans 14 amino acids. Looked up from germline, CDR1 is MDHEN and CDR2 is SYDVKM. Trimming stripped 5 bases from V and 4 bases from J, with 9 bases between. The CDR3 DNA reads as TGTGCCAGCAGTCCCGGACTGTATAATTCACCCCTCCACTTT. Residues: CASSPGLYNSPLHF.

This clonotype was seen repeatedly, ten times or more. V gene TRBV19 combines with J gene TRBJ1-2, with D uncertain. The germline V gene encodes CDR1 LNHDA and CDR2 SQIVND (reference sequence). CDR3 length: 13 residues. Trimming stripped 3 bases from V and 6 bases from J, with 11 bases between. DNA of the CDR3: TGTGCCAGTAGTATCGGCGGGAATAATGGCTACACCTTC. Its protein is CASSIGGNNGYTF.

There are many counts of this clonotype. The V and J genes are TRBV30 and TRBJ2-6; D call uncertain. V shed 3 bases and J shed 2 bases, with 11 bases lying between them. Germline V gene lookup returns CDR1 GTSNPN and CDR2 SVGIG (reference sequence). CDR3 size: 15 residues. CDR3: CAWSKPRTGANVLTF. The CDR3, as DNA: TGTGCCTGGAGCAAACCACGCACTGGGGCCAACGTCCTGACTTTC.

This clonotype has just one count. The V and J genes are TRBV19 and TRBJ1-2; tentative D call: TRBD1 (5 bases). CDR1 LNHDA and CDR2 SQIVND come from the germline V gene (reference sequence). V lost 10 bases to trimming and J lost 7 bases, with 13 bases between them. The CDR3 contains 11 residues. CDR3 sequence reads: CATRGTSGYTF. CDR3 DNA: TGTGCCACCCGAGGGACGTCTGGCTACACCTTC.

This clonotype was recorded many times. This CDR3 reads CASSPGLAGGSSYEQYF. The CDR3, as DNA: TGTGCCAGCAGCCCGGGACTAGCGGGAGGGTCCTCTTACGAGCAGTACTTC. The V call is TRBV7-2, the J call TRBJ2-7, with 16 bases identical to TRBD2. Germline CDR1 SGHTA, CDR2 FQGNSA. The CDR3 is made up of 17 amino acids. Losses at the gene ends were 5 bases for V and 4 bases for J; bases not matched to a gene: 8.

The chain links TRBV9 to TRBJ2-2; a possible D gene is TRBD2 (6 bases). The CDR3 is 14 amino acids. Trimming took 3 bases from V and 5 from J, leaving 11 bases between them. Germline assignment: CDR1 SGDLS and CDR2 YYNGEE. CDR3 nucleotides: TGTGCCAGCAGCGCCCCCCGGGGGACCGGGGAGCTGTTTTTT. The encoded protein is CASSAPRGTGELFF. Full variable domain (outside the CDR3, taken from reference TRBV9 and TRBJ2-2): DSGVTQTPKHLITATGQRVTLRCSPRSGDLSVYWYQQSLDQGLQFLIQYYNGEERAKGNILERFSAQQFPDLHSELNLSSLELGDSALYFCASSAPRGTGELFFGEGSRLTVL.

V gene TRBV7-9 combines with J gene TRBJ2-3; weak D call: TRBD2 (5 bases). V lost 11 bases and J lost 4, with 16 bases in between. Germline CDR1 SEHNR, CDR2 FQNEAQ (reference sequence). CDR3 size: 13 residues. The CDR3 DNA reads TGTGCCGACCATAATCGGGGTGCAGATACGCAGTATTTT. Translation gives CADHNRGADTQYF.

The table lists this clonotype with many counts. The rearrangement links TRBV29-1 to TRBJ1-1; the D is unclear. V was pared by 7 bases and J by 1 base, with 10 bases between. Germline V gene sequence: CDR1 SQVTM, CDR2 ANQGSEA. The CDR3 sequence is 12 residues long. CDR3 sequence reads: CSAGPGNTEAFF. Written as DNA, the CDR3 is TGCAGCGCTGGTCCAGGGAACACTGAAGCTTTCTTT.

This clonotype was detected ten times or more. The chain has TRBV28 and TRBJ1-5; no clear D. The CDR3 is 16 residues long. Germline V lookup: CDR1 MDHEN, CDR2 SYDVKM. The V and J ends lost 6 bases and 7 bases respectively, with 22 bases between them. The CDR3 DNA follows: TGTGCCAGCAGGGCCCGAGGTTCCGGGAAGGGCCAGCCCCAGCATTTT. It translates to CASRARGSGKGQPQHF.

V usage is TRBV29-1 and J usage is TRBJ1-2; no reliable D call. Per the germline V gene, CDR1 is SQVTM and CDR2 is ANQGSEA. V shed 7 bases and J shed 9 bases, with 18 bases lying between them. This CDR3 has 12 residues. The CDR3 nucleotides are TGCAGCGCCCGACGGACGGCAGGTAGCTACACCTTC. It specifies CSARRTAGSYTF.

With respect to this clonotype: One end of the junction is discordant with germline, which a read error may explain. The chain employs TRBV7-3 and TRBJ2-7; 9 nucleotides match TRBD1. CDR1 and CDR2 (germline): SGHTA, FQGTGA. This CDR3 is 14 amino acids long. CDR3 protein: CASSLNLGGDRVHF. DNA for the CDR3: TGTGCCAGCAGCTTAAACTTGGGCGGGGACAGGGTGCACTTC.

Turning to this clonotype: This may stem from a read error, because a much larger clone lies one nucleotide away. Here the CDR3 reads CASSEDGTYGFTF. For the CDR3, the DNA is TGTGCCAGCAGTGAGGACGGGACCTATGGCTTCACCTTC. The genes are TRBV6-1 and TRBJ1-2, with D possibly TRBD1 on 5 matching bases. Germline V gene sequence: CDR1 MNHNS, CDR2 SASEGT. There are 13 residues in the CDR3.